The rows below give T cell receptor beta chains drawn from one sample of a study of shared clonotypes between healthy human individuals. Using immunoSEQ multiplex PCR, the repertoire was profiled, and TCRdb retains in-frame clones only, with some absent. The table includes millions of clones, roughly 95% detected once. The specimen was naive CD4+ T cells sorted from blood. Every receptor here comes from a man aged 18-30 years in good health. The CDR3 runs from the conserved cysteine through the conserved F or W. A D gene is named only where the DNA matches it firmly. Rows give clone size only sometimes, using once, few, many, or a class for an expanded clone.

>TRBV10-3|.|.|TRBJ1-1
CAISENRVGYTEAFF
>TRBV18|.|.|TRBJ1-2
CASSPEATQGYGYTF
>TRBV10-3|.|.|TRBJ2-5
CATAGVQETQYF
>TRBV5-6|.|.|TRBJ1-2
CASSFSGVSGYTF
>TRBV28|.|.|TRBJ2-7
CASSLLGGLYEQYF
>TRBV14|.|.|TRBJ1-2
CASSQETGLGYTF
>TRBV30|TRBD1|.|TRBJ1-5
CAWSSGQGGNQPQHF
>TRBV15|.|.|TRBJ2-7
CATSRGGTSDEQYF
>TRBV11-2|.|.|TRBJ2-3
CASSLGQLFTDTQYF
>TRBV18|.|.|TRBJ1-1
CASSPPQGGNTEAFF
>TRBV27|.|.|TRBJ1-2
CASSKRTAANYGYTF
>TRBV7-2|TRBD2|.|TRBJ2-7
CASSLGLAGLFYEQYF
>TRBV2|.|.|TRBJ2-2
CASAPGGLDNTGELFF
>TRBV11-3|.|.|TRBJ2-2
CASSSRASRRDTGELFF
>TRBV11-3|.|.|TRBJ2-2
CASSKGVVGTGELFF
>TRBV29-1|.|.|TRBJ2-4
CSVSEDLAKNIQYF
>TRBV6-6|.|.|TRBJ1-6
CASSYGQLYNSPLHF
>TRBV29-1|TRBD1|.|TRBJ1-2
CSVDWTGGHYGYTF
>TRBV10-3|.|.|TRBJ2-1
CAISERVRAPGDNEQFF
>TRBV6-5|TRBD2|.|TRBJ2-7
CASSPPSGSSYEQYF
>TRBV6-5|.|.|TRBJ2-7
CASSYRGLAYEQYF
>TRBV2|TRBD2|.|TRBJ2-7
CASSGLAGGPSYEQYF
>TRBV6-1|.|.|TRBJ2-3
CASGGDSGGDTQYF
>TRBV6-1|.|.|TRBJ2-7
CASRAGSPERQYF
>TRBV4-1|.|.|TRBJ2-5
CASSQAGTVEETQYF
>TRBV19|.|.|TRBJ1-5
CASKTAYSNQPQHF
>TRBV7-8|TRBD2|.|TRBJ2-7
CASSPFYGSGISYEQYF
>TRBV14|.|.|TRBJ2-7
CASSHKGRYEQYF
>TRBV20-1|.|.|TRBJ1-1
CSARDQPEAFF
>TRBV20-1|.|.|TRBJ2-7
CSGGEQYF
>TRBV5-1|.|.|TRBJ1-4
CASRTGPNEKLFF
>TRBV5-1|.|once|TRBJ1-4
CASSLVGTTNEKLFF
>TRBV6-5|TRBD1|.|TRBJ2-5
CASSPGTVQETQYF
>TRBV6-6|.|.|TRBJ1-6
CASSTQSSYNSPLHF
>TRBV2|TRBD1|.|TRBJ1-3
CASRPPMDRGLENTIYF
>TRBV4-1|.|.|TRBJ2-2
CASSQVGPNTGELFF
>TRBV2|TRBD1|.|TRBJ1-5
CASSLGDSRPGPQHF
>TRBV7-9|.|.|TRBJ2-1
CASSSHPGGLMNEQFF
>TRBV30|TRBD1|.|TRBJ1-4
CAWSAGTGGEKLFF
>TRBV28|.|.|TRBJ1-2
CASSFSGDYGYTF
>TRBV5-1|TRBD1|.|TRBJ1-2
CASSIDRARGDGYTF
>TRBV10-3|TRBD1|.|TRBJ2-1
CAISDGQGAPGYNEQFF